This is a list of T cell receptor beta chains from one sample in a study of OX40 agonist ivuxolimab in advanced cancers. Only in-frame clones appear in the TCRdb table, and some are missing; sequencing was by immunoSEQ multiplex PCR. The table lists tens of thousands of clones, more than 80% of them singletons. Sequencing was performed on CD4+ or CD8+ T cells sorted from blood, taken in a trial of the OX40 agonist ivuxolimab. These receptors all stem from an adult with an advanced solid tumor such as melanoma, head and neck, liver or kidney cancer. Each CDR3 is given with its conserved first and last residue. The D gene is left open where the match is weak. The size field is filled for only some rows; it gives once, few, many or a size class.

.,TRBV7-9,.,TRBJ1-4,CASSLSQNNEKLFF,TGTGCCAGCAGCTTGAGTCAGAATAATGAAAAACTGTTTTTT
.,TRBV18,TRBD1,TRBJ2-1,CASSPPTGGGNEQFF,TGTGCCAGCTCACCACCGACAGGGGGGGGGAATGAGCAGTTCTTC
.,TRBV9,.,TRBJ1-1,CASSVGDGAWDTEAFF,TGTGCCAGCAGCGTAGGGGACGGCGCCTGGGACACTGAAGCTTTCTTT
.,TRBV5-1,.,TRBJ2-1,CASSFSTPSVVQFF,TGCGCCAGCAGCTTTTCAACGCCGTCCGTGGTGCAGTTCTTC
few,TRBV7-2,TRBD1,TRBJ2-1,CASGQQGPAYNEQFF,TGTGCCAGCGGACAACAGGGGCCGGCCTACAATGAGCAGTTCTTC
.,TRBV28,.,TRBJ1-1,CASKWAGAREAFF,TGTGCCAGCAAATGGGCAGGGGCCAGGGAAGCTTTCTTT
.,TRBV30,TRBD1,TRBJ2-5,CAWTGQAEETQYF,TGTGCCTGGACTGGACAGGCTGAAGAGACCCAGTACTTC
.,TRBV20-1,.,TRBJ2-7,CSARVGMEQYF,TGCAGTGCTAGAGTGGGTATGGAGCAGTACTTC
once,TRBV9,.,TRBJ2-2,CASSVEEYAFGELFF,TGTGCCAGCAGCGTAGAGGAGTATGCCTTCGGGGAGCTGTTTTTT
.,TRBV4-3,.,TRBJ1-2,CASSQESGTANYGYTF,TGCGCCAGCAGCCAAGAATCTGGGACCGCTAACTATGGCTACACCTTC
.,TRBV7-9,TRBD1,TRBJ1-5,CASSNTGVQPQHF,TGTGCCAGCAGCAATACAGGGGTTCAGCCCCAGCATTTT
.,TRBV9,TRBD1,TRBJ2-6,CASSPRPGQEFSGANVLTF,TGTGCCAGCAGCCCGAGGCCGGGACAGGAATTCTCTGGGGCCAACGTCCTGACTTTC
.,TRBV19,TRBD1,TRBJ1-2,CASRDTGAFYGYTF,TGTGCCAGTAGGGATACAGGGGCTTTCTATGGCTACACCTTC
few,TRBV7-8,.,TRBJ1-6,CASSPEGWRDNSPLHF,TGTGCCAGCAGCCCGGAGGGATGGAGGGATAATTCACCCCTCCACTTT
.,TRBV5-1,.,TRBJ2-5,CASSLNARLQETQYF,TGCGCCAGCAGCTTGAATGCACGCCTTCAAGAGACCCAGTACTTC
.,TRBV5-5,.,TRBJ1-6,CASSSYSGGGNSPLHF,TGTGCCAGCAGCTCTTACAGTGGGGGTGGGAATTCACCCCTCCACTTT
.,TRBV4-1,TRBD1,TRBJ1-1,CASSLKPLGQTNTEAFF,TGCGCCAGCAGCCTGAAACCATTGGGACAGACGAACACTGAAGCTTTCTTT
.,TRBV6-5,TRBD2,TRBJ2-7,CASSYSWERGVYEQYF,TGTGCCAGCAGTTACTCGTGGGAGCGGGGGGTCTACGAGCAGTACTTC
.,TRBV6-5,TRBD2,TRBJ2-3,CASSYLAGVVDTQYF,TGTGCCAGCAGTTACCTAGCGGGGGTCGTAGATACGCAGTATTTT
.,TRBV27,.,TRBJ2-4,CASSSWSAKNIQYF,TGTGCCAGCAGTTCCTGGTCGGCCAAAAACATTCAGTACTTC
.,TRBV29-1,TRBD1,TRBJ1-2,CSAGGQGDYGYTF,TGCAGCGCCGGGGGACAGGGAGACTATGGCTACACCTTC
.,TRBV5-1,.,TRBJ2-3,CASSSLGTDTQYF,TGCGCCAGCAGCTCGTTGGGGACAGATACGCAGTATTTT
once,TRBV6-5,.,TRBJ2-7,CASSELRLDEQYF,TGTGCCAGCAGTGAACTAAGGTTGGACGAGCAGTACTTC
.,TRBV12-5,TRBD1,TRBJ2-1,CASGFVRGTGLDEQFF,TGTGCTAGTGGTTTTGTCAGGGGGACAGGGTTGGATGAGCAGTTCTTC
.,TRBV19,.,TRBJ1-4,CASSSPGDNEKLFF,TGTGCCAGTAGTTCGCCAGGGGATAATGAAAAACTGTTTTTT
.,TRBV5-4,.,TRBJ1-6,CASSLREASSPLHF,TGTGCCAGCAGCTTGAGAGAGGCGAGTTCACCCCTCCACTTT
.,TRBV9,.,TRBJ1-2,CASSVEGEGFYGYTF,TGTGCCAGCAGCGTAGAGGGGGAGGGATTCTATGGCTACACCTTC
.,TRBV6-1,TRBD1,TRBJ2-3,CASSEAQGQGADTQYF,TGTGCCAGCAGTGAAGCCCAAGGACAGGGGGCTGATACGCAGTATTTT
few,TRBV10-3,.,TRBJ2-6,CAISERSSGANVLTF,TGTGCCATCAGTGAGCGGAGCTCTGGGGCCAACGTCCTGACTTTC
.,TRBV9,.,TRBJ2-2,CASSPTSTNTGELFF,TGTGCCAGCAGCCCCACATCTACGAACACCGGGGAGCTGTTTTTT
.,TRBV5-1,.,TRBJ1-1,CASSLTGRATEAFF,TGCGCCAGCAGCTTGACAGGGAGGGCCACTGAAGCTTTCTTT
once,TRBV28,TRBD1,TRBJ1-1,CASTKFTGQLNTEAFF,TGTGCCAGCACCAAATTTACGGGACAGCTGAACACTGAAGCTTTCTTT
.,TRBV18,TRBD1,TRBJ1-2,CASSPGTGYGYTF,TGTGCCAGCTCGCCCGGGACAGGGTACGGCTACACCTTC
few,TRBV2,.,TRBJ2-2,CASSEAMVIGELFF,TGTGCCAGCAGTGAGGCTATGGTGATTGGGGAGCTGTTTTTT
.,TRBV7-2,.,TRBJ1-5,CASSKDGLNQPQHF,TGTGCCAGCAGCAAGGACGGCCTCAATCAGCCCCAGCATTTT
.,TRBV19,.,TRBJ2-3,CASSLRRPTDTQYF,TGTGCCAGTAGTTTAAGACGGCCCACAGATACGCAGTATTTT
.,TRBV30,.,TRBJ2-7,CAWRPSRQSYEQYF,TGTGCCTGGAGACCCAGCCGTCAATCCTACGAGCAGTACTTC
.,TRBV9,.,TRBJ2-1,CASSARSGSSYNEQFF,TGTGCCAGCAGCGCCCGGTCAGGTAGCTCCTACAATGAGCAGTTCTTC
.,TRBV18,.,TRBJ1-3,CASSPLQGFSSGNTIYF,TGTGCCAGCTCACCACTCCAAGGTTTTTCCTCTGGAAACACCATATATTTT
.,TRBV7-2,TRBD1,TRBJ1-1,CASSLVGQGYTEAFF,TGTGCCAGCAGCTTAGTGGGACAGGGGTACACTGAAGCTTTCTTT
.,TRBV29-1,.,TRBJ1-6,CSVRDSSYNSPLHF,TGCAGCGTCAGAGACAGTTCCTATAATTCACCCCTCCACTTT
.,TRBV28,.,TRBJ1-1,CASSFQGWNTEAFF,TGTGCCAGCAGTTTTCAGGGTTGGAACACTGAAGCTTTCTTT
.,TRBV4-3,.,TRBJ1-1,CASSSGAEAFF,TGCGCCAGCAGCTCAGGGGCTGAAGCTTTCTTT
.,TRBV28,.,TRBJ2-3,CASSYSSTDTQYF,TGTGCCAGCAGTTACAGTAGCACAGATACGCAGTATTTT
.,TRBV19,.,TRBJ1-1,CASSIAVDRQAFF,TGTGCCAGTAGTATAGCGGTTGACAGGCAAGCTTTCTTT
.,TRBV10-2,.,TRBJ1-1,CASRGRGNTEAFF,TGCGCCAGCAGGGGCAGGGGGAACACTGAAGCTTTCTTT
few,TRBV29-1,.,TRBJ1-2,CSVEPDSLNYGYTF,TGCAGCGTTGAGCCCGACTCTTTAAACTATGGCTACACCTTC
few,TRBV27,.,TRBJ1-6,CASRPGPGGSYSPLHF,TGTGCCAGCAGACCTGGCCCTGGGGGGAGCTATTCACCCCTCCACTTT
few,TRBV30,.,TRBJ1-1,CAWRRFGTEAFF,TGTGCCTGGAGACGGTTCGGCACTGAAGCTTTCTTT
.,TRBV18,.,TRBJ1-1,CASSGAQNTEAFF,TGTGCCAGCTCCGGGGCCCAGAACACTGAAGCTTTCTTT
.,TRBV30,.,TRBJ2-3,CAWRPPTDTQYF,TGTGCCTGGAGGCCCCCGACAGATACGCAGTATTTT
.,TRBV6-5,TRBD1,TRBJ1-1,CASSWDRPNTEAFF,TGTGCCAGCAGTTGGGACAGACCGAACACTGAAGCTTTCTTT
.,TRBV27,TRBD1,TRBJ1-2,CASSSRPEDRGPPYGYTF,TGTGCCAGCAGTTCTAGACCAGAGGACAGGGGGCCCCCATATGGCTACACCTTC
.,TRBV2,.,TRBJ2-5,CASSDGHQETQYF,TGTGCCAGCAGTGACGGACACCAAGAGACCCAGTACTTC